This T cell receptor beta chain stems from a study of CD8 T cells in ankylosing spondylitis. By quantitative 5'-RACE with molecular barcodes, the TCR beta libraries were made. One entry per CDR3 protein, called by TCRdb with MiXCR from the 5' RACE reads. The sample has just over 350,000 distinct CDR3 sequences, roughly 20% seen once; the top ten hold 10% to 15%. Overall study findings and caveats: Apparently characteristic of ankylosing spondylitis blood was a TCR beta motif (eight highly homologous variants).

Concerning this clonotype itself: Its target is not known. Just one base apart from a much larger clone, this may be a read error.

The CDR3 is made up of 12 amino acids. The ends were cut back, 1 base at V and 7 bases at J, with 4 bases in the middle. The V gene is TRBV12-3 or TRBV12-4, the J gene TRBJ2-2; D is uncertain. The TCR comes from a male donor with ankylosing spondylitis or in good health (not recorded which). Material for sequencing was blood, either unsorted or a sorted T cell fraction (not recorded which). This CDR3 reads CASSLGDGELFF. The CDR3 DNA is TGTGCCAGCAGTTTAGGAGACGGGGAGCTGTTTTTT.